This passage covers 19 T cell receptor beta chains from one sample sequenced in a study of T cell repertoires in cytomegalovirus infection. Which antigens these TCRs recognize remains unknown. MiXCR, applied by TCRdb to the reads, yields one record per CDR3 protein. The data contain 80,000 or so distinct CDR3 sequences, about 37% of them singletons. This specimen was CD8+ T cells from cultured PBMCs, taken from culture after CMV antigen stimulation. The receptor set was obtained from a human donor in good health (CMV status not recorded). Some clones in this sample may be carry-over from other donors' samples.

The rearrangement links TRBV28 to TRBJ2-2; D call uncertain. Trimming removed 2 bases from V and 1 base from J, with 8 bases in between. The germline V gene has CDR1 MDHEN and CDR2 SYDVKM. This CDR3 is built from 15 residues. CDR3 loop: CASSLGLGNTGELFF. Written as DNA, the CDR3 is TGTGCCAGCAGTTTAGGGTTAGGGAACACCGGGGAGCTGTTTTTT.

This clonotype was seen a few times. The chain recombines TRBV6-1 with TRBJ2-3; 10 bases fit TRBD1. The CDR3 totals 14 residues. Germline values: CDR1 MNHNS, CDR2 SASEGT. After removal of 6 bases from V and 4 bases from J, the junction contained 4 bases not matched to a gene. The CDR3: CASSSDRGADTQYF. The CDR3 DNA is TGTGCCAGCAGCTCGGACAGGGGGGCAGATACGCAGTATTTT.

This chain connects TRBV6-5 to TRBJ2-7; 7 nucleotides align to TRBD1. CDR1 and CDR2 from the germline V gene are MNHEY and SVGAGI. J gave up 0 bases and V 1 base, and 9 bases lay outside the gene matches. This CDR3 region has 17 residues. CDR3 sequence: CASSYYYIRDSSYEQYF. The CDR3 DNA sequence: TGTGCCAGCAGTTACTACTATATTCGGGACAGCTCCTACGAGCAGTACTTC.

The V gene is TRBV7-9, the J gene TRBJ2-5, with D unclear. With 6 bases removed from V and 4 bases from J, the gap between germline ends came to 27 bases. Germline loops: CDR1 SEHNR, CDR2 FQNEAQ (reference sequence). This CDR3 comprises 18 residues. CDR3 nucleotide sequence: TGTGCCAGCAGTGGGGTCCAACTCTACAAGGCCCCGGGAGAGACCCAGTACTTC. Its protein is CASSGVQLYKAPGETQYF.

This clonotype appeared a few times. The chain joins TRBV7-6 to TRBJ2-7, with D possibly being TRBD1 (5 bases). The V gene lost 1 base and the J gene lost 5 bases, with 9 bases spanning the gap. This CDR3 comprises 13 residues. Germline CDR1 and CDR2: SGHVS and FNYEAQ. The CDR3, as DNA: TGTGCCAGCAGCTTAGGCAGGGTAGACGAGCAGTACTTC. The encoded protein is CASSLGRVDEQYF.

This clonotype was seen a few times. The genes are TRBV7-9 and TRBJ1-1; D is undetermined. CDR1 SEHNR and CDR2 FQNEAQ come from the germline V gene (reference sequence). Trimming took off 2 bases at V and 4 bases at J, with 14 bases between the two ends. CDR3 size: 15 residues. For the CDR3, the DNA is TGTGCCAGCAGCTTATTGGGCGGGATGGCCACTGAAGCTTTCTTT. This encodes CASSLLGGMATEAFF.

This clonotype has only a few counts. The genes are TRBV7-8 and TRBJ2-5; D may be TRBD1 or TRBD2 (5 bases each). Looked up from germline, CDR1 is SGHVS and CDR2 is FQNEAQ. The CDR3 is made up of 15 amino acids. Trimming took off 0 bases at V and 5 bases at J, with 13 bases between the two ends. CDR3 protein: CASSLAYFEGETQYF. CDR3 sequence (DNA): TGTGCCAGCAGCTTAGCGTATTTTGAGGGGGAGACCCAGTACTTC.

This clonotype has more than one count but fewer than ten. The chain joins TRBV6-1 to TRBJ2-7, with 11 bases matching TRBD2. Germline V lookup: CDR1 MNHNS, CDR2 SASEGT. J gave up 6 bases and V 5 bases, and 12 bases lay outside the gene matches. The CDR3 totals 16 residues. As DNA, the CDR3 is TGTGCCAGCAGTTCCGCTAGCGGGGGGCCCGCCGCCGAGCAGTACTTC. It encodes CASSSASGGPAAEQYF.

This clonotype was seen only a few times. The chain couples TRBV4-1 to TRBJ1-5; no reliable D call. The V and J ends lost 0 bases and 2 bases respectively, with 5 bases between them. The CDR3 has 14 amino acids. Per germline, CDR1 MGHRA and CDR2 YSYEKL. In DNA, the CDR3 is TGCGCCAGCAGCCAAGAGGAGGGCAATCAGCCCCAGCATTTT. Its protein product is CASSQEEGNQPQHF.

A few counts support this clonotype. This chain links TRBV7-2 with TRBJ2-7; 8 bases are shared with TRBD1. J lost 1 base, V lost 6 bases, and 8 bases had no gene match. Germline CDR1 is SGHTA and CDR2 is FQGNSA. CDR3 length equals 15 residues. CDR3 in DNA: TGTGCCAGCAGTAGAGGACAGGGCCCTTCCTACGAGCAGTACTTC. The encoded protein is CASSRGQGPSYEQYF.

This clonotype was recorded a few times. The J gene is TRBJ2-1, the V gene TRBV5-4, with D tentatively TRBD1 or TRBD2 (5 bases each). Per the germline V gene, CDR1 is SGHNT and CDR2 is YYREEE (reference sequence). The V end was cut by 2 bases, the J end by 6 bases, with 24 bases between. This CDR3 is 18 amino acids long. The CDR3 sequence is CASSLGAWATARGNEQFF. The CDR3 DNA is TGTGCCAGCAGCTTAGGTGCTTGGGCGACAGCCCGGGGCAATGAGCAGTTCTTC. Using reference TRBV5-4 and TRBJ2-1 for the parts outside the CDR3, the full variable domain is ETGVTQSPTHLIKTRGQQVTLRCSSQSGHNTVSWYQQALGQGPQFIFQYYREEENGRGNFPPRFSGLQFPNYSSELNVNALELDDSALYLCASSLGAWATARGNEQFFGPGTRLTVL.

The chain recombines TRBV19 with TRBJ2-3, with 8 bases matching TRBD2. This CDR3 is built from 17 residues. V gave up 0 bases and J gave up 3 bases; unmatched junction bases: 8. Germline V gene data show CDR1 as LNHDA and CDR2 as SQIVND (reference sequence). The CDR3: CASSIEAPQRGTDTQYF. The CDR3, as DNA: TGTGCCAGTAGTATAGAGGCTCCCCAGCGGGGGACAGATACGCAGTATTTT.

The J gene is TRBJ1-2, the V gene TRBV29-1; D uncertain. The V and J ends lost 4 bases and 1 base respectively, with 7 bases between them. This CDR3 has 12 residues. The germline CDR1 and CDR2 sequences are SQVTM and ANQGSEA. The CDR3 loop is CSVVEGNYGYTF. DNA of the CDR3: TGCAGCGTTGTGGAGGGTAACTATGGCTACACCTTC.

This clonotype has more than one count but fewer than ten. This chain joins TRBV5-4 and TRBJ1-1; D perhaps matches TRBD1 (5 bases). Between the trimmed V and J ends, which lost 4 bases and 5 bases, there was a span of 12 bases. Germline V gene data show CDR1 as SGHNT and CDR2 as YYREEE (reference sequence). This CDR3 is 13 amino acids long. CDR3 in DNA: TGTGCCAGCAGCGCAGGGAGTAGGACTGAAGCTTTCTTT. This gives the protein CASSAGSRTEAFF.

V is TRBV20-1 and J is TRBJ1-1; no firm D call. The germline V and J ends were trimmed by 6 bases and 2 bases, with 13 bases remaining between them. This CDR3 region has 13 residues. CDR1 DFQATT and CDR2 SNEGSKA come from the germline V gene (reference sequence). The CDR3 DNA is TGCAGTGCCAGGACCTATCATAACACTGAAGCTTTCTTT. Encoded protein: CSARTYHNTEAFF.

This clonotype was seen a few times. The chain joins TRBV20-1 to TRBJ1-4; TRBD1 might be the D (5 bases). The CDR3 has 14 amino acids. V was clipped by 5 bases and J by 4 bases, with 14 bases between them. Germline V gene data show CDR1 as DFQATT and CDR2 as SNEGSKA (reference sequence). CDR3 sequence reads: CSASPGLINEKLFF. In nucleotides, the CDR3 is TGCAGTGCTTCTCCGGGACTGATTAATGAAAAACTGTTTTTT.

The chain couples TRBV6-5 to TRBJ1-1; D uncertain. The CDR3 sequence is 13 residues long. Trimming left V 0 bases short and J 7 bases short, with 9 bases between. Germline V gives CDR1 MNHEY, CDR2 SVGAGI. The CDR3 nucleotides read TGTGCCAGCAGTTACTCGTTCAGGAGTGAAGCTTTCTTT. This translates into CASSYSFRSEAFF.

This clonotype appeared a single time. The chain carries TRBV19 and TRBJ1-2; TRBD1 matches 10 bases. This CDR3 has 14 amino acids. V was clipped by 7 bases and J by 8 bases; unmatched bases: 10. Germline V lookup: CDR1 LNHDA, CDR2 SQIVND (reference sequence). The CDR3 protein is CASTGDRGITGYTF. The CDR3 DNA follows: TGTGCCAGTACCGGGGACAGGGGTATAACGGGCTACACCTTC.

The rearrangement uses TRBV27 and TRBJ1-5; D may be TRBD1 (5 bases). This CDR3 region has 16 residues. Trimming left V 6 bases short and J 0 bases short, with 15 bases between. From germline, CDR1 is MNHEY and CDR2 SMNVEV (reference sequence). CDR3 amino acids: CASRRGGDYSNQPQHF. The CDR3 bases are TGTGCCAGCAGAAGGGGAGGGGATTATAGCAATCAGCCCCAGCATTTT.